This T cell receptor beta chain comes out of a study of response to subunit inactivated influenza vaccine. This clonotype was found a few times. Its matching antigen is unknown. CDR3 length equals 17 residues. The germline V gene encodes CDR1 SNHLY and CDR2 FYNNEI. Unmatched junction bases numbered 10, after V lost 7 bases and J lost 0 bases. Study-wide results and limits: The authors suggested that few new T cells are recruited per seasonal influenza vaccination.

MiXCR, run by TCRdb on the RT-PCR reads, gives a single entry per CDR3 protein. This sample yields 500,000 to 550,000 distinct CDR3 sequences, of which around 7.9% are seen a single time; approximately 14% belongs to the top ten. The TCR comes from a man aged 50 to 69 who received an inactivated influenza vaccine. The chain links TRBV2 to TRBJ2-3; 10 positions match TRBD2. The specimen comprised PBMCs from blood, sampled approximately 25 months after vaccination. The CDR3 spells CASTPPSGGGSTDTQYF. CDR3 bases: TGTGCCAGCACCCCTCCCAGCGGGGGGGGTAGCACAGATACGCAGTATTTT.